Presented here are 15 T cell receptor beta chains from one specimen sequenced in a study of blood T cell repertoires in COVID-19 (dated by TCRdb to the early 2020s). Library preparation was by the immunoSEQ multiplex PCR assay. In TCRdb, the immuneACCESS table is reduced to in-frame sequences with V and J assigned. These tables do not hold every clone; where another copy was compared, an unresolved V gene accounts for under half, and the others remain unexplained. The sample table records some 150,000 clones; roughly 80% of these occur just once. The top ten hold roughly 2.2% of the sample. Sequenced: peripheral blood. These TCRs come from a man aged 65 to 85 with acute or convalescent COVID-19.

Remarks on this clone: The junction departs from the called germline gene at one end, perhaps through a read error. The rearrangement uses TRBV7-7 and TRBJ2-2; TRBD2 aligns across 11 bases. Germline CDR1 SSHAT, CDR2 FNYEAQ (reference sequence). This CDR3 is built from 16 residues. The CDR3 region is CASSLLAGANTGELFF. The CDR3 DNA reads TGTGCTAGCAGCCTACTAGCGGGGGCTAACACCGGGGAGCTGTTTTTT.

In its sample, this clone was seen a few times. The gene calls are TRBV7-3 and TRBJ1-6, with 9 bases lining up with TRBD1. After removal of 4 bases from V and 8 bases from J, the junction contained 6 bases not matched to a gene. CDR3 length: 15 amino acids. Germline V gene lookup returns CDR1 SGHTA and CDR2 FQGTGA. The chain's CDR3 is CASSSHRGLDSPLHF. CDR3 coding DNA: TGTGCCAGCAGCTCTCACAGGGGGCTGGATTCACCCCTCCACTTT.

The rearrangement uses TRBV28 and TRBJ1-4; possible D gene TRBD1, 5 bases. The CDR3 length is 14 residues. Germline V gives CDR1 MDHEN, CDR2 SYDVKM. The V end lost 5 bases, the J end lost 8 bases, and 15 bases lay between the germline ends. This CDR3 reads CASSAPGREEKLFF. DNA for the CDR3: TGTGCCAGCAGTGCACCGGGCAGGGAAGAAAAACTGTTTTTT.

This clone was counted only a few times. This chain links TRBV6-5 with TRBJ1-2; D gene uncertain. This CDR3 spans 13 amino acids. V lost 10 bases to trimming and J lost 4 bases, with 16 bases between them. Germline V lookup: CDR1 MNHEY, CDR2 SVGAGI. The CDR3 bases are TGTGCCATAGGGCGGGGTTCCGGCTATGGCTACACCTTC. Translating it yields CAIGRGSGYGYTF.

The chain joins TRBV30 to TRBJ1-5, with a possible D match to TRBD1 (5 bases). This CDR3 has 14 amino acids. Per the germline V gene, CDR1 is GTSNPN and CDR2 is SVGIG (reference sequence). The V and J ends lost 1 base and 6 bases respectively, with 13 bases between them. The CDR3 coding sequence is TGTGCCTGGAGTGCCCCGGTCGGGGGTCAGCCCCAGCATTTT. It translates to CAWSAPVGGQPQHF.

This clone was detected once. The CDR3 coding sequence is TGTGCCAGCAGTCCCACAGGGGCCAACACCGGGGAGCTGTTTTTT. It is translated as CASSPTGANTGELFF. The V gene is TRBV11-3, the J gene TRBJ2-2, with 7 nucleotides matching TRBD1. This CDR3 contains 15 residues. The trim removed 6 bases at V and 2 bases at J, leaving 6 bases unmatched. Germline values: CDR1 SGHNT, CDR2 YENEEA.

The J gene is TRBJ2-3, the V gene TRBV3-1 (or the pseudogene TRBV3-2); D perhaps matches TRBD1 (6 bases). V lost 0 bases to trimming and J lost 6 bases, with 10 bases between them. This CDR3 is built from 14 residues. Germline values: CDR1 LGHDT, CDR2 YNNKEL (reference sequence). The CDR3 coding sequence is TGTGCCAGCAGCCAAGAGGGGGCCTGGGATACGCAGTATTTT. It yields the protein CASSQEGAWDTQYF.

CDR3 sequence (DNA): TGTGCCAGCAGCCTACGGGGGGATTCTGGCAATCAGCCCCAGCATTTT. The encoded protein is CASSLRGDSGNQPQHF. The V call is TRBV6-6, the J call TRBJ1-5, with a tentative D call TRBD1 (5 bases). Germline V gene sequence: CDR1 MNHNY, CDR2 SVGAGI (reference sequence). This CDR3 comprises 16 residues. The V end lost 6 bases, the J end lost 2 bases, and 17 bases lay between the germline ends.

The CDR3 is CASSIQGAVEAFF. In DNA, the CDR3 is TGTGCCAGTAGTATCCAGGGGGCGGTTGAAGCTTTCTTT. The rearrangement joins TRBV19 to TRBJ1-1, with 8 bases matching TRBD1. V lost 3 bases, J lost 7 bases, and 4 bases stayed unmatched. From germline, CDR1 is LNHDA and CDR2 SQIVND (reference sequence). CDR3 length equals 13 residues.

The rearrangement uses TRBV28 and TRBJ2-1; D is perhaps TRBD2 (5 bases). Trimming took off 4 bases at V and 3 bases at J, with 10 bases between the two ends. The CDR3 has 14 amino acids. The germline V gene has CDR1 MDHEN and CDR2 SYDVKM. CDR3 residues: CASSYASGYNEQFF. Here the CDR3 DNA reads TGTGCCAGCAGTTACGCCAGCGGCTACAATGAGCAGTTCTTC.

The sample holds many counts of this clone. The sample holds other DNA sequences that translate to the same CDR3. The chain couples TRBV7-2 to TRBJ1-5, with D tentatively TRBD1 (6 bases). The length of the CDR3 is 15 residues. V was cut by 0 bases and J by 3 bases, with 9 bases left in between. The germline CDR1 and CDR2 sequences are SGHTA and FQGNSA. Here the CDR3 reads CASSLAGGPNQPQHF. CDR3 coding DNA: TGTGCCAGCAGCTTAGCCGGGGGGCCCAATCAGCCCCAGCATTTT.

This chain joins TRBV6-6 and TRBJ1-3; D is unresolved. Trimming cost V 2 bases and J 0 bases, with 8 bases left between them. CDR3 length: 15 amino acids. Germline CDR1 reads MNHNY; CDR2 reads SVGAGI (reference sequence). The CDR3 sequence: CASSYRVSSGNTIYF. CDR3 bases: TGTGCCAGCAGTTACCGAGTTAGCTCTGGAAACACCATATATTTT.

In this sample, this clone turned up once. The gene calls are TRBV12-3 or TRBV12-4 and TRBJ2-2; D might be TRBD2 (6 bases). Trimming took 6 bases from V and 8 from J, leaving 13 bases between them. This CDR3 is 13 amino acids long. The DNA for the CDR3 is TGTGCCAGCAGCCACGGAGGGCCGGGGGAGCTGTTTTTT. This encodes CASSHGGPGELFF.

This chain connects TRBV25-1 to TRBJ1-3; 7 nucleotides line up with TRBD1. Per germline, CDR1 MGHDK and CDR2 SYGVNS. J gave up 4 bases and V 6 bases, and 3 bases lay outside the gene matches. The CDR3 sequence is 13 residues long. CDR3 in DNA: TGTGCCAGCAGACAGACAGGGGGAAACACCATATATTTT. Its translation is CASRQTGGNTIYF.

In its sample, this clone was seen once. The genes are TRBV10-3 and TRBJ1-1; possible D gene TRBD1, 5 bases. This CDR3 is 13 amino acids long. The V gene's germline CDR1 is ENHRY and CDR2 SYGVKD. Deletions cut 6 bases from V and 1 base from J, with 9 bases between. The CDR3: CAIRSQENTEAFF. CDR3 coding DNA: TGTGCCATCAGGTCACAGGAGAACACTGAAGCTTTCTTT.